This T cell receptor (beta chain) derives from a study of T cell responses to AZD1222 COVID-19 vaccine. Study results and limitations: Donors, mostly white British, included more females; clonal diversity was possibly underestimated.

Germline V lookup: CDR1 SGHNT, CDR2 YYREEE (reference sequence). The CDR3 is 15 residues long. V shed 0 bases and J 1 base; nucleotides not matched to a gene: 1. Method: immunoSEQ multiplex PCR; TCRdb's copy keeps in-frame clones and lacks some. This table holds about 180,000 clones, around 90% found once. With regard to this clone: Its target is not known.

Specimen: peripheral blood, collected on day 0 of AZD1222 vaccination. This rearrangement joins TRBV5-4 to TRBJ1-5; 7 bases match TRBD1. The sequence was collected from an adult in good health. As DNA, the CDR3 is TGTGCCAGCAGCTTGGGGGGACAGAGCAATCAGCCCCAGCATTTT. It specifies CASSLGGQSNQPQHF.